This entry lists 12 T cell receptor beta chains sequenced from one sample in a study of cytomegalovirus exposure and HLA in healthy donors. It was with 60 Vbeta and 13 Jbeta primers that the PCR ran. Method: immunoSEQ multiplex PCR; TCRdb's copy keeps in-frame clones and lacks some. Of 150,000 to 200,000 clones listed, 70% to 85% are singletons. Material for sequencing was PBMCs. The receptors shown here come from a young man in good health and CMV-seronegative.

A few counts support this clone. The gene calls are TRBV19 and TRBJ2-3; 8 bases are shared with TRBD2. V lost 3 bases to trimming and J lost 1 base; unmatched junction nucleotides: 6. This CDR3 is 16 amino acids long. Germline loops: CDR1 LNHDA, CDR2 SQIVND (reference sequence). CDR3 region: CASSIRGGLGTDTQYF. CDR3 DNA sequence: TGTGCCAGTAGTATTCGGGGGGGTCTCGGCACAGATACGCAGTATTTT.

The rearrangement links TRBV6-1 to TRBJ2-5, with 11 bases that match TRBD2. The trim removed 1 base at V and 2 bases at J, leaving 0 bases unmatched. CDR3 length: 15 residues. The germline V gene encodes CDR1 MNHNS and CDR2 SASEGT. The CDR3 here is CASSEGLAGQETQYF. CDR3 DNA sequence: TGTGCCAGCAGTGAAGGACTAGCGGGACAAGAGACCCAGTACTTC.

The CDR3 region is CASSYRGRWGYTF. The CDR3 nucleotides are TGTGCCAGCAGTTACAGGGGGCGCTGGGGCTACACCTTC. The chain uses TRBV6-5 and TRBJ1-2, with 7 bases lining up with TRBD1. The CDR3 runs to 13 residues. Germline V gives CDR1 MNHEY, CDR2 SVGAGI. Losses at the gene ends were 2 bases for V and 8 bases for J; bases not matched to a gene: 5.

The chain employs TRBV30 and TRBJ2-4, with 11 bases identical to TRBD2. J was trimmed by 2 bases and V by 2 bases; bases with no gene match: 2. CDR3 length equals 15 residues. Germline CDR1 reads GTSNPN; CDR2 reads SVGIG (reference sequence). Here the CDR3 reads CAWSIAGGPKNIQYF. CDR3 nucleotide sequence: TGTGCCTGGAGTATAGCGGGAGGGCCCAAAAACATTCAGTACTTC.

V gene TRBV27 combines with J gene TRBJ1-5; a weak D match, TRBD1 (6 bases). The CDR3 extends over 14 amino acids. Germline values: CDR1 MNHEY, CDR2 SMNVEV (reference sequence). V lost 5 bases and J lost 3, with 11 bases in between. CDR3 amino acids: CASSQGGINQPQHF. The CDR3 coding sequence is TGTGCCAGCAGTCAAGGGGGAATCAATCAGCCCCAGCATTTT.

This chain links TRBV10-3 with TRBJ1-1; 7 nucleotides match TRBD1. V dropped 6 bases and J dropped 4; count of bases not matched to a gene: 11. The CDR3 consists of 15 residues. From germline, CDR1 is ENHRY and CDR2 SYGVKD. CDR3 nucleotides: TGTGCCATCAGGGCCCCCGGGACAGAAGGCACTGAAGCTTTCTTT. This translates into CAIRAPGTEGTEAFF.

The genes are TRBV6-5 and TRBJ2-5; D perhaps matches TRBD1 (6 bases). The CDR3 totals 15 residues. Germline CDR1 reads MNHEY; CDR2 reads SVGAGI. The V gene lost 4 bases and the J gene lost 1 base, with 13 bases spanning the gap. The CDR3 is CASSSRTAPQETQYF. In nucleotides, the CDR3 is TGTGCCAGCAGTTCCAGGACAGCTCCCCAAGAGACCCAGTACTTC.

The V call is TRBV4-2, the J call TRBJ2-7; 7 nucleotides agree with TRBD1. This CDR3 has 14 residues. Germline values: CDR1 LGHNA, CDR2 YNFKEQ. V lost 4 bases and J lost 5; bases outside the gene matches: 8. The CDR3: CASSRNADRDEQYF. CDR3 DNA sequence: TGTGCCAGCAGCCGAAACGCCGACAGGGACGAGCAGTACTTC.

This sequence joins TRBV7-8 and TRBJ1-1; D not certain. The CDR3 is 15 residues long. From germline, CDR1 is SGHVS and CDR2 FQNEAQ. Between the trimmed V and J ends, which lost 1 base and 1 base, there was a span of 10 bases. The CDR3 reads CASSLGPYRNTEAFF. The CDR3 nucleotides read TGTGCCAGCAGCTTAGGCCCTTATAGGAACACTGAAGCTTTCTTT.

This chain joins TRBV7-9 and TRBJ2-7, with D tentatively TRBD1 (6 bases). This CDR3 has 14 amino acids. V was cut by 7 bases and J by 2 bases, with 15 bases left in between. Germline-derived CDR1 and CDR2 are SEHNR and FQNEAQ (reference sequence). The CDR3 protein is CASTHATGPYEQYF. DNA of the CDR3: TGTGCCAGCACCCATGCCACAGGGCCCTACGAGCAGTACTTC.

The rearrangement uses TRBV9 and TRBJ2-2; D uncertain. Germline V gene lookup returns CDR1 SGDLS and CDR2 YYNGEE. V was pared by 3 bases and J by 6 bases, with 6 bases between. The CDR3 extends over 12 amino acids. The CDR3 region has the DNA TGTGCCAGCAGCGCCTACGCCGGGGAGCTGTTTTTT. Its translation: CASSAYAGELFF.

V usage is TRBV28 and J usage is TRBJ2-1, with 7 bases matching TRBD2. The CDR3 is made up of 16 amino acids. Germline CDR1 MDHEN, CDR2 SYDVKM. Germline trimming cut 2 bases from V and 9 bases from J; bases unmatched to any gene: 13. CDR3 bases: TGTGCCAGCAGTTTAACTGCGGGAGATCGGTTGGGTGAGCAGTTCTTC. Residues: CASSLTAGDRLGEQFF.